This T cell receptor (beta chain) is from a study of T cells in Graves' hyperthyroidism and ophthalmopathy. Whole-study findings and limits: Most thyroid-expanded clonotypes above 0.001 were also found in blood. Patients with ophthalmopathy were separated from those with stable hyperthyroidism by a 13 V-J model.

Each ophthalmopathy patient scored at least 3 on the Clinical Activity Score and at least 4 on NOSPECS grade, with duration under 3 months. Thyroid ultrasound, orbital computed tomography, clinical symptoms, and serum thyroxine and TRAb underpinned diagnoses. The CDR3 is 12 residues long. V dropped 2 bases and J dropped 7 bases, with 5 bases sitting between them. CDR1 MNHEY and CDR2 SVGAGI come from the germline V gene. In its sample, this clonotype was seen a few times. Its antigen is unidentified. Authors of the study amplified TCR beta CDR3 regions from RNA transcripts. A first-round RT-PCR of the TCR CDR3 used the HTBI primer set. TCRdb redid the calling of the multiplex PCR reads with MiXCR, one entry per CDR3 protein. Here the sample spans about 380,000 distinct CDR3 sequences, roughly 18% being singletons.

The clonotype comes from a man in his late teens or twenties with Graves' ophthalmopathy. The gene calls are TRBV6-5 and TRBJ2-2; no firm D call. The sample was blood. In DNA, the CDR3 is TGTGCCAGCAGTTACGGCGACGGGGAGCTGTTTTTT. The encoded protein is CASSYGDGELFF.